This passage covers 15 T cell receptor beta chains from one sample sequenced in a study of blood T cells in healthy people across ages. Sample-barcoded 5' priming and a J-beta primer mix drove a second PCR of roughly 6 to 12 cycles. TCRdb re-derived calls from the 5' RACE reads in MiXCR, one entry per CDR3 protein. Here the sample spans roughly 930,000 distinct CDR3 sequences, about 48% being singletons. Sample: blood. The source of these receptors is a man between 25 and 39 years old in good health.

This sequence joins TRBV20-1 and TRBJ1-2; TRBD1 agrees at 7 bases. V shed 7 bases and J 5 bases; nucleotides not matched to a gene: 13. Germline lookup yields CDR1 DFQATT and CDR2 SNEGSKA (reference sequence). There are 14 residues in the CDR3. CDR3: CSGTGDGSGYGYTF. CDR3 DNA: TGCAGTGGGACAGGCGACGGGTCGGGGTATGGCTACACCTTC.

The V and J genes are TRBV20-1 and TRBJ2-1, with D perhaps given as TRBD1 or TRBD2 (5 bases each). The CDR3 runs to 15 residues. V lost 3 bases, J lost 10 bases, and 22 bases lay in between. Germline CDR1 and CDR2: DFQATT and SNEGSKA (reference sequence). CDR3 DNA sequence: TGCAGTGCTAGTGGGGCCAGGGACGCGCAGGTGGAGCAGTTCTTC. It is translated as CSASGARDAQVEQFF.

Concerning this clonotype itself: A much larger clone differs by one base, so this may be a read error. The genes are TRBV27 and TRBJ2-7, with 12 bases fitting TRBD2. The DNA end is more similar to TRBJ2-5, so the J call may be wrong. CDR1 and CDR2 (germline): MNHEY, SMNVEV (reference sequence). This CDR3 spans 16 amino acids. The CDR3 bases are TGTGCCAGCAGTAAGACTAGCGGGAGTGATCTAGAGACCCAGTACTTC. This encodes CASSKTSGSDLETQYF.

The CDR3 loop reads CASRQAGTNTEAFF. CDR3 nucleotides: TGTGCCAGCCGGCAGGCCGGGACGAATACTGAAGCTTTCTTT. The chain has TRBV25-1 and TRBJ1-1, with D perhaps TRBD1 (5 bases). V was pared by 8 bases and J by 5 bases, with 18 bases between. This CDR3 spans 14 amino acids. CDR1 and CDR2 from the germline V gene are MGHDK and SYGVNS.

This rearrangement joins TRBV3-1 to TRBJ1-6; no clear D gene. The germline CDR1 and CDR2 sequences are LGHDT and YNNKEL (reference sequence). V lost 0 bases and J 3 bases, leaving 6 bases between the germline ends. The CDR3 extends over 15 amino acids. CDR3 coding DNA: TGTGCCAGCAGCCAAGATCTGTTCTATAATTCACCCCTCCACTTT. This encodes CASSQDLFYNSPLHF.

The V and J genes are TRBV20-1 and TRBJ2-3; 8 bases map to TRBD1. This CDR3 contains 15 residues. Germline lookup yields CDR1 DFQATT and CDR2 SNEGSKA (reference sequence). V trimming: 2 bases; J trimming: 2 bases; junction bases outside the gene matches: 6. The CDR3 sequence: CSARTPDRVTDTQYF. CDR3 nucleotide sequence: TGCAGTGCTAGAACCCCGGACAGGGTCACAGATACGCAGTATTTT.

In its sample, this clonotype was seen a few times. V is TRBV29-1 and J is TRBJ1-5; tentative D call: TRBD1 (5 bases). CDR1 and CDR2 (germline): SQVTM, ANQGSEA. V was trimmed by 5 bases and J by 6 bases, leaving 14 bases between them. The CDR3 has 13 residues. The CDR3 reads CSVLVGGGQPQHF. The CDR3 nucleotides are TGCAGCGTTCTGGTGGGGGGTGGTCAGCCCCAGCATTTT. Supplemented by reference TRBV29-1 and TRBJ1-5, the full variable domain reads SAVISQKPSRDICQRGTSLTIQCQVDSQVTMMFWYRQQPGQSLTLIATANQGSEATYESGFVIDKFPISRPNLTFSTLTVSNMSPEDSSIYLCSVLVGGGQPQHFGDGTRLSIL.

This clonotype occurred a few times. V usage is TRBV24-1 and J usage is TRBJ1-5; D remains unclear. Germline loops: CDR1 KGHDR, CDR2 SFDVKD. Deletions cut 1 base from V and 1 base from J, with 4 bases between. CDR3 length: 14 residues. CDR3: CATSDLSSNQPQHF. The CDR3 region has the DNA TGTGCCACCAGTGATTTATCCAGCAATCAGCCCCAGCATTTT.

V gene TRBV11-2 combines with J gene TRBJ2-5, with TRBD2 identical over 15 bases. V dropped 5 bases and J dropped 5; count of bases not matched to a gene: 12. The CDR3 runs to 18 residues. Per germline, CDR1 SGHAT and CDR2 FQNNGV. The CDR3 sequence: CASSIGTSGGTPWETQYF. The DNA of the CDR3 is TGTGCCAGCAGCATCGGGACTAGCGGGGGGACGCCTTGGGAGACCCAGTACTTC.

The chain links TRBV4-1 to TRBJ2-7; TRBD1 matches 7 bases. Trimming took 0 bases from V and 3 from J; bases not matched to a gene: 5. The CDR3 is made up of 15 amino acids. Germline V gene sequence: CDR1 MGHRA, CDR2 YSYEKL. The CDR3 region is CASSQESGGGYEQYF. The CDR3 DNA sequence: TGCGCCAGCAGCCAAGAGTCAGGGGGTGGCTACGAGCAGTACTTC.

The V gene is TRBV7-8, the J gene TRBJ1-5; possibly TRBD1 for D (5 bases). This CDR3 region has 15 residues. V dropped 4 bases and J dropped 5 bases, with 15 bases sitting between them. The germline V gene has CDR1 SGHVS and CDR2 FQNEAQ. The CDR3 here is CASSSLDKYYQPQHF. CDR3 bases: TGTGCCAGCAGCTCGTTGGACAAATATTATCAGCCCCAGCATTTT.

The table lists this clonotype with a few counts. This chain uses TRBV7-9 with TRBJ2-1; the match to TRBD2 covers 7 bases. The V gene's germline CDR1 is SEHNR and CDR2 FQNEAQ (reference sequence). V was clipped by 1 base and J by 4 bases; unmatched bases: 4. The CDR3 is 15 residues long. CDR3 DNA sequence: TGTGCCAGCAGCTTAGTGGGGACTACGTACAATGAGCAGTTCTTC. Protein sequence: CASSLVGTTYNEQFF.

This clonotype showed up just a few times. The chain is built from TRBV5-5 and TRBJ2-5, with D uncertain. The DNA end lines up better with TRBJ2-7; the J call may be wrong. The CDR3 totals 14 residues. The germline V gene encodes CDR1 SGHKS and CDR2 YYEKEE (reference sequence). The CDR3, as DNA: TGTGCCAGCAGCTTCTGGGGAATTGACTACGAGCAGTACTTC. It is translated as CASSFWGIDYEQYF.

This chain connects TRBV5-6 to TRBJ2-4, with D possibly being TRBD1 or TRBD2 (6 bases each). V lost 6 bases and J lost 1, with 20 bases in between. The CDR3 length is 17 residues. Per germline, CDR1 SGHDT and CDR2 YYEEEE. CDR3 nucleotide sequence: TGTGCCAGCATGGAGGGCTTGGTAAGGGGGGCCAAAAACATTCAGTACTTC. Translation: CASMEGLVRGAKNIQYF.

The chain joins TRBV9 to TRBJ2-5, with no clear D. CDR1 and CDR2 (germline): SGDLS, YYNGEE. Trimming shortened V by 4 bases and J by 4 bases, and 17 bases separated the two germline ends. The length of the CDR3 is 15 residues. The CDR3 is CASSPLPDSPETQYF. DNA of the CDR3: TGTGCCAGCAGCCCCCTCCCCGACTCCCCAGAGACCCAGTACTTC. Looking up the rest from reference TRBV9 and TRBJ2-5 gives the full variable domain: DSGVTQTPKHLITATGQRVTLRCSPRSGDLSVYWYQQSLDQGLQFLIQYYNGEERAKGNILERFSAQQFPDLHSELNLSSLELGDSALYFCASSPLPDSPETQYFGPGTRLLVL.